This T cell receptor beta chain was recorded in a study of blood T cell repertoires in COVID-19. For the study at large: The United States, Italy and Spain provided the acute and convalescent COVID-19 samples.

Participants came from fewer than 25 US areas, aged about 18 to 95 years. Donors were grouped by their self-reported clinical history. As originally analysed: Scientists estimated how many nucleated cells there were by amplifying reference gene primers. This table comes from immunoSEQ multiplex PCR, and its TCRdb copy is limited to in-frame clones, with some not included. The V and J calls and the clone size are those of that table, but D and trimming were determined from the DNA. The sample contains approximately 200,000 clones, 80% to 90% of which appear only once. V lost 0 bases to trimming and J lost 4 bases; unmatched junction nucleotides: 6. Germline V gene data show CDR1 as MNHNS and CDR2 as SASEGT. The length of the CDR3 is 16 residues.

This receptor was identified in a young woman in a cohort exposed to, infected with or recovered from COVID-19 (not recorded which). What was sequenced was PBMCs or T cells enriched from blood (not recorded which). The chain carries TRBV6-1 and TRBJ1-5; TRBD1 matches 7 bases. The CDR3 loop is CASSEARGLGNQPQHF. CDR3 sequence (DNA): TGTGCCAGCAGTGAAGCGAGGGGGCTCGGAAATCAGCCCCAGCATTTT.